Presented here are 13 T cell receptor beta chains from one specimen sequenced in a study of regulatory T cells in long-lasting Graves disease. Time point meaning: newly diagnosed GD, antithyroid drugs for less than 3 months. The TCR library was made from RNA extracted from PBMCs. Arm-PCR of CDR3 regions and iRepertoire HTBI primers were the basis on which TCR beta libraries were built. TCRdb processed the multiplex PCR reads anew with MiXCR; each CDR3 protein has one entry. Of roughly 380,000 distinct CDR3 sequences detected, 16% appear once; the ten largest clones hold 30%. The same data also went into a second study, on T cells in Graves' hyperthyroidism and ophthalmopathy.

Here the sequenced sample was peripheral blood mononuclear cells (PBMCs), taken at new diagnosis, from a patient treated with antithyroid drugs. The receptors derive from a man aged 35-49 years with Graves disease.

This clonotype has ten or more counts. This chain connects TRBV20-1 to TRBJ2-7; perhaps TRBD1 as D (5 bases). CDR3 length: 12 residues. Trimming shortened V by 0 bases and J by 3 bases, and 6 bases separated the two germline ends. The germline CDR1 and CDR2 sequences are DFQATT and SNEGSKA (reference sequence). CDR3 sequence (DNA): TGCAGTGCTAGAGACACAGGCTACGAGCAGTACTTC. Residues: CSARDTGYEQYF.

This clonotype has a count of ten or more. The V gene is TRBV20-1, the J gene TRBJ1-4, with D possibly TRBD1 on 5 matching bases. The V gene's germline CDR1 is DFQATT and CDR2 SNEGSKA (reference sequence). Trimming cost V 3 bases and J 4 bases, with 9 bases left between them. CDR3 size: 13 residues. The DNA of the CDR3 is TGCAGTGCTAGGGCAGGGTTTAATGAAAAACTGTTTTTT. Residues: CSARAGFNEKLFF.

The gene calls are TRBV30 and TRBJ1-5; possible D gene TRBD1, 5 bases. CDR1 GTSNPN and CDR2 SVGIG come from the germline V gene (reference sequence). This CDR3 spans 13 amino acids. V lost 2 bases to trimming and J lost 4 bases, with 9 bases between them. The CDR3 DNA sequence: TGTGCCTGGAGTCGGGGCACTAATCAGCCCCAGCATTTT. Protein sequence: CAWSRGTNQPQHF. The full variable domain, its missing parts supplied by reference TRBV30 and TRBJ1-5, is SQTIHQWPATLVQPVGSPLSLECTVEGTSNPNLYWYRQAAGRGLQLLFYSVGIGQISSEVPQNLSASRPQDRQFILSSKKLLLSDSGFYLCAWSRGTNQPQHFGDGTRLSIL.

In regard to this clonotype: Given a much more abundant clone one base away, this may be a read error. The gene calls are TRBV7-9 and TRBJ2-5; D may be TRBD2 (7 bases). The V end was cut by 3 bases, the J end by 7 bases, with 15 bases between. Germline V CDR1 and CDR2: SEHNR, FQNEAQ (reference sequence). The length of the CDR3 is 14 residues. The CDR3 bases are TGTGCCAGCAGCTTTGCGGGGGCTGAGGGGACCCAGTACTTC. Translating gives CASSFAGAEGTQYF.

V usage is TRBV19 and J usage is TRBJ1-1; D is ambiguous. Per the germline V gene, CDR1 is LNHDA and CDR2 is SQIVND (reference sequence). Trimming took 2 bases from V and 3 from J, leaving 7 bases between them. The CDR3 sequence is 13 residues long. The CDR3 DNA reads TGTGCCAGTAGTATATCGGAGGACACTGAAGCTTTCTTT. Protein product: CASSISEDTEAFF.

This clonotype appeared many times. The chain has TRBV12-3 or TRBV12-4 and TRBJ2-3, with D unclear. V shed 3 bases and J shed 1 base, with 14 bases lying between them. There are 16 residues in the CDR3. The CDR3 loop is CASSFSLGLGTDTQYF. The CDR3 bases are TGTGCCAGCAGTTTTTCGTTAGGGTTGGGCACAGATACGCAGTATTTT.

In regard to this clonotype: The junction and the germline gene differ at one end; a read error may be behind it. V usage is TRBV6-1 and J usage is TRBJ1-5; no reliable D call. The CDR3 consists of 15 residues. CDR1 and CDR2 from the germline V gene are MNHNS and SASEGT. CDR3 sequence reads: CAGSVSPNLNQPQHF. In nucleotides, the CDR3 is TGTGCCGGCAGTGTAAGTCCTAACCTCAATCAGCCCCAGCATTTT.

Turning to this clonotype: This clone may be a read error of a much larger clone one base away. This chain links TRBV18 with TRBJ2-3; a weak D match, TRBD1 (5 bases). The CDR3 sequence is 13 residues long. Germline V CDR1 and CDR2: KGHSH, LQKENI. For the CDR3, the DNA is TGTGCCAGCTCACCACCGGGGCTCGGTGAAGCTCTCTTT. This encodes CASSPPGLGEALF.

Many counts were recorded for this clonotype. The J gene is TRBJ2-3, the V gene TRBV5-1; 9 bases line up with TRBD2. This CDR3 comprises 14 residues. Trimming took 5 bases from V and 8 from J; bases not matched to a gene: 9. From germline, CDR1 is SGHRS and CDR2 YFSETQ. CDR3 sequence reads: CASRLAGFRTTQYF. As DNA, the CDR3 is TGCGCCAGCAGACTAGCGGGCTTCAGAACTACGCAGTATTTT.

To note about this clonotype: A much larger clone differs from this one at a single base, so this may be a read error. The chain links TRBV20-1 to TRBJ1-2, with 8 bases identical to TRBD1. The germline V gene has CDR1 DFQATT and CDR2 SNEGSKA (reference sequence). This CDR3 region has 12 residues. The CDR3 loop reads CGASQGADGYTF. For the CDR3, the DNA is TGCGGTGCCAGTCAGGGGGCGGATGGCTACACCTTC.

This clonotype was seen many times. The chain recombines TRBV12-3 or TRBV12-4 with TRBJ1-1; D may be TRBD1 (6 bases). The V end was cut by 1 base, the J end by 7 bases, with 13 bases between. The CDR3 has 14 amino acids. The CDR3 region has the DNA TGTGCCAGCAGTTTAGATCGGGGGCTTGGTGAAGCTTTCTTT. Translating it yields CASSLDRGLGEAFF.

In its sample, this clonotype was seen many times. The CDR3 sequence is CASREGTFSYNEQFF. For the CDR3, the DNA is TGCGCCAGCAGGGAAGGGACATTTTCCTACAATGAGCAGTTCTTC. The rearrangement links TRBV5-1 to TRBJ2-1, with a tentative D call TRBD1 (6 bases). Trimming removed 5 bases from V and 1 base from J, with 13 bases in between. The CDR3 has 15 amino acids. Germline CDR1 reads SGHRS; CDR2 reads YFSETQ.

This clonotype was recorded many times. The chain is built from TRBV7-2 and TRBJ2-5, with TRBD1 matching 7 bases. CDR1 is SGHTA, CDR2 FQGNSA, per germline. The CDR3 loop spans 13 amino acids. The V gene end was trimmed by 7 bases and the J gene end by 2 bases; junction bases not matched to a gene: 4. This CDR3 is CASTSTGQETQYF. CDR3 bases: TGTGCCAGCACCTCGACAGGGCAAGAGACCCAGTACTTC.